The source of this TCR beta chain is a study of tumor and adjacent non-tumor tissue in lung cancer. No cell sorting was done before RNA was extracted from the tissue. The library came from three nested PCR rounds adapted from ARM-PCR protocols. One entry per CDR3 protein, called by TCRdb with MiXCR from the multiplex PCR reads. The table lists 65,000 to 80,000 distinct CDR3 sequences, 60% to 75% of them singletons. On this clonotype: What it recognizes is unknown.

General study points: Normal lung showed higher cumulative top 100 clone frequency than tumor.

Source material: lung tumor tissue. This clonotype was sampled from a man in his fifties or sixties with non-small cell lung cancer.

The CDR3 loop reads CASGLERSGQGTLGTEAFF. For the CDR3, the DNA is TGTGCTAGTGGTTTGGAGAGGTCGGGACAGGGGACCCTGGGTACTGAAGCTTTCTTT. This sequence joins TRBV12-5 and TRBJ1-1, with 10 bases fitting TRBD1. This CDR3 has 19 amino acids. Germline V gene lookup returns CDR1 LGHNT and CDR2 FRNRAP. The V segment lost 1 base and the J segment 5 bases; nucleotides outside the gene matches: 16. Drawing the rest from reference TRBV12-5 and TRBJ1-1, the complete variable domain is DARVTQTPRHKVTEMGQEVTMRCQPILGHNTVFWYRQTMMQGLELLAYFRNRAPLDDSGMPKDRFSAEMPDATLATLKIQPSEPRDSAVYFCASGLERSGQGTLGTEAFFGQGTRLTVV.